This T cell receptor (beta chain) was identified in a study of blood T cell repertoires in COVID-19. Study as a whole: Italy, Spain and the United States were the sources of the convalescent and acute COVID-19 samples. PBMCs, B-cell-depleted T cells, or T cells provided the cDNA or gDNA that made up the material.

CDR3 length: 15 amino acids. The V segment lost 1 base and the J segment 2 bases; nucleotides outside the gene matches: 6. In germline, CDR1 is SGHNT, CDR2 YYREEE (reference sequence). The protocol was immunoSEQ multiplex PCR, while the TCRdb copy is restricted to in-frame clones and leaves out a portion. The table lists 250,000 to 300,000 clones, 85% to 90% of them singletons, with roughly a sixth in the top ten. Individuals aged roughly 18 to 95 years were recruited from 24 US areas. All recovered Cohort 3 donors got two negative PCRs, got clearance, or saw symptom resolution. Sequenced: PBMCs or T cells enriched from blood (not recorded which). The chain carries TRBV5-4 and TRBJ2-7, with 7 bases aligning to TRBD1. This receptor was obtained from a man younger than 35 who had recovered from COVID-19. The CDR3 loop reads CASSLMGDSAYEQYF. CDR3 DNA sequence: TGTGCCAGCAGCTTGATGGGGGACAGCGCCTACGAGCAGTACTTC.